Presented here are 16 T cell receptor beta chains from one specimen sequenced in a study of CD8 T cells in Susac syndrome. RNA, at about 0.45 to 1 ug, was reverse transcribed with random hexamers. TCRdb re-analysed the immunoSEQ multiplex PCR reads in MiXCR, keeping a single row per CDR3 protein. The sample has about 90,000 distinct CDR3 sequences, approximately 96% seen once; the top ten hold more than 0.5%. Sequencing used CD8+ T cells from PBMCs. These receptors came from a human donor with Susac syndrome.

V is TRBV12-3 or TRBV12-4 and J is TRBJ1-1; D remains unclear. The CDR3 length is 13 residues. V lost 6 bases, J lost 0 bases, and 8 bases lay in between. The CDR3: CASSPQMNTEAFF. The CDR3, as DNA: TGTGCCAGCAGCCCTCAGATGAACACTGAAGCTTTCTTT.

V gene TRBV27 combines with J gene TRBJ2-1; 10 bases are a match to TRBD1. The germline CDR1 and CDR2 sequences are MNHEY and SMNVEV (reference sequence). V dropped 3 bases and J dropped 6; count of bases not matched to a gene: 5. This CDR3 contains 15 residues. CDR3 loop: CASSLGQGRINEQFF. CDR3 nucleotides: TGTGCCAGCAGTTTGGGACAGGGGAGAATCAATGAGCAGTTCTTC.

J is TRBJ1-2 and V is TRBV7-8; the match to TRBD1 covers 7 bases. Germline values: CDR1 SGHVS, CDR2 FQNEAQ. Trimming removed 5 bases from V and 1 base from J; junction bases left unmatched: 4. The CDR3 consists of 14 residues. CDR3 coding DNA: TGTGCCAGCAGCCTGACAGGGTTTAACTATGGCTACACCTTC. This gives the protein CASSLTGFNYGYTF.

The rearrangement uses TRBV11-2 and TRBJ2-5; tentatively, D is TRBD2 (5 bases). V lost 6 bases to trimming and J lost 5 bases, with 19 bases between them. Germline V CDR1 and CDR2: SGHAT, FQNNGV. CDR3 length: 15 residues. The CDR3 DNA is TGTGCCAGCAGTCCTGACGTCTCGGGCGGGGAGACCCAGTACTTC. Residues: CASSPDVSGGETQYF.

The V call is TRBV7-9, the J call TRBJ1-5, with 7 bases identical to TRBD1. Trimming cost V 5 bases and J 5 bases; bases outside gene matches: 3. The CDR3 has 13 residues. Germline V gene sequence: CDR1 SEHNR, CDR2 FQNEAQ (reference sequence). The CDR3 protein is CASSPGTDQPQHF. As DNA, the CDR3 is TGTGCCAGCAGCCCCGGGACAGATCAGCCCCAGCATTTT.

The rearrangement joins TRBV12-3 or TRBV12-4 to TRBJ1-2; 7 bases agree with TRBD1. The junction had 8 bases not matched to a gene; V was cut back by 0 bases and J by 13 bases. The CDR3 runs 13 residues. For the CDR3, the DNA is TGTGCCAGCAGTTTAGCCCAGGGGGAAAAAGGCACCTTC. Translating it yields CASSLAQGEKGTF.

The CDR3 DNA sequence: TGCAGTGCTAGAGACCCCTCGGGACGCTACGAGCAGTACTTC. Translated, it gives CSARDPSGRYEQYF. The rearrangement joins TRBV20-1 to TRBJ2-7, with D perhaps assigned TRBD1 or TRBD2 (5 bases each). Trimming shortened V by 0 bases and J by 3 bases, and 12 bases separated the two germline ends. Per germline, CDR1 DFQATT and CDR2 SNEGSKA (reference sequence). There are 14 residues in the CDR3.

The chain uses TRBV20-1 and TRBJ1-2; D is unresolved. The V gene lost 5 bases and the J gene lost 7 bases, with 8 bases spanning the gap. CDR3 size: 10 residues. CDR1 DFQATT and CDR2 SNEGSKA come from the germline V gene (reference sequence). The CDR3 reads CSASPPGYTF. The CDR3 DNA reads as TGCAGTGCTTCGCCTCCTGGCTACACCTTC.

This rearrangement joins TRBV6-2 or TRBV6-3 to TRBJ1-2; D remains ambiguous. V gave up 5 bases and J gave up 5 bases, with 18 bases separating them. The germline gives CDR1 MNHEY, CDR2 SVGEGT. The CDR3 runs to 15 residues. This chain's CDR3 is CASSDPTGSGYGYTF. DNA for the CDR3: TGTGCCAGCAGTGACCCCACCGGGAGTGGATATGGCTACACCTTC.

The rearrangement joins TRBV6-2 or TRBV6-3 to TRBJ1-5; D is unclear. Germline CDR1 is MNHEY and CDR2 is SVGEGT. V was clipped by 5 bases and J by 6 bases, with 8 bases between them. The CDR3 consists of 12 residues. The CDR3 bases are TGTGCCAGCAGTACATATCGTCAGCCCCAGCATTTT. Its translation is CASSTYRQPQHF.

The chain employs TRBV28 and TRBJ2-5; TRBD2 agrees at 14 bases. Germline CDR1 reads MDHEN; CDR2 reads SYDVKM. This CDR3 spans 17 amino acids. J gave up 5 bases and V 7 bases, and 12 bases lay outside the gene matches. This CDR3 reads CASNKPPRLAGGETQYF. CDR3 coding DNA: TGTGCCAGCAACAAACCGCCGAGACTAGCGGGGGGGGAGACCCAGTACTTC.

This chain links TRBV27 with TRBJ1-1; tentatively, D is TRBD1 (5 bases). This CDR3 is built from 14 residues. V lost 6 bases and J 1 base, leaving 12 bases between the germline ends. Germline-derived CDR1 and CDR2 are MNHEY and SMNVEV (reference sequence). DNA of the CDR3: TGTGCCAGCAGACGGGACGGACCGAACACTGAAGCTTTCTTT. It is translated as CASRRDGPNTEAFF.

The chain joins TRBV20-1 to TRBJ1-6, with no clear D. The V end lost 0 bases, the J end lost 6 bases, and 6 bases lay between the germline ends. Germline V gene lookup returns CDR1 DFQATT and CDR2 SNEGSKA (reference sequence). The CDR3 has 13 residues. In DNA, the CDR3 is TGCAGTGCTAGAGAACAGACTAATTCACCCCTCCACTTT. This encodes CSAREQTNSPLHF.

This clonotype was counted only a few times. This chain connects TRBV29-1 to TRBJ1-2, with D possibly TRBD1 on 5 matching bases. CDR1 SQVTM and CDR2 ANQGSEA come from the germline V gene. This CDR3 comprises 11 residues. V dropped 8 bases and J dropped 4 bases, with 11 bases sitting between them. In DNA form, the CDR3 reads TGCAGCCAAGGGGATGGCTATGGCTACACCTTC. Translation gives CSQGDGYGYTF. The full variable domain, its missing parts supplied by reference TRBV29-1 and TRBJ1-2, is SAVISQKPSRDICQRGTSLTIQCQVDSQVTMMFWYRQQPGQSLTLIATANQGSEATYESGFVIDKFPISRPNLTFSTLTVSNMSPEDSSIYLCSQGDGYGYTFGSGTRLTVV.

This clonotype was seen once. At one boundary the junction diverges from the germline segment, which might be a read error. This chain joins TRBV4-3 and TRBJ2-7; D tentatively fits TRBD1 or TRBD2 (5 bases each). This CDR3 comprises 15 residues. Looked up from germline, CDR1 is LGHNA and CDR2 is YSLEER. The CDR3 loop is CAGSQDLGTSYEQYF. CDR3 DNA: TGCGCCGGCAGCCAAGATCTTGGGACGTCCTACGAGCAGTACTTC.

The rearrangement joins TRBV9 to TRBJ2-7; TRBD2 matches at 11 bases. CDR1 SGDLS and CDR2 YYNGEE come from the germline V gene. V shed 4 bases and J 3 bases; nucleotides not matched to a gene: 9. The CDR3 consists of 16 residues. In DNA, the CDR3 is TGTGCCAGCAGCACGACTCCCGGGACTAGCGGCTACGAGCAGTACTTC. Its protein product is CASSTTPGTSGYEQYF.